A selection of T cell receptor beta chains follows, all from one sample in a study of cytotoxic CD8 clonotypes in ibrutinib-treated CLL. Repertoires were generated with immunoSEQ multiplex PCR, while TCRdb's copy carries only in-frame clones and drops some. Of 29,000 or so clones in the sample, about 70% are singletons; the top ten hold 40% to 60%. The sequences come from PBMCs, collected after 36 months of ibrutinib treatment. The receptors shown here come from a human donor with chronic lymphocytic leukemia. Both conserved end residues are part of each CDR3. Fields, in order: V gene, D gene, J gene, clone size, CDR3 DNA, CDR3 protein. D genes are given only for firm matches. Expanded clones get a size class; other rows say once, few or many, or leave the size out.

>TRBV29-1|NA|TRBJ1-4|NA
TGCAGCGGACAGAATAATGAAAAACTGTTTTTT
CSGQNNEKLFF
>TRBV10-3|TRBD1|TRBJ1-4|NA
TGTGCCATCAGGGACAGGGCGAAGGAAAAACTGTTTTTT
CAIRDRAKEKLFF
>TRBV6-6|NA|TRBJ1-2|NA
TGTGCCAGCAGTTATTTCCCAGGGAGCTATGGCTACACCTTC
CASSYFPGSYGYTF
>TRBV18|NA|TRBJ1-1|NA
TGTGCCAGCTCCCCTCGGAGGGCGGACACTGAAGCTTTCTTT
CASSPRRADTEAFF
>TRBV4-2|NA|TRBJ1-5|NA
TGTGCCAGCAGCCAAGAACACAGGGCCCTATATCAGCCCCAGCATTTT
CASSQEHRALYQPQHF
>TRBV11-1|NA|TRBJ2-7|NA
TGTGCCAGCAGCGCCTTGCGGCGAGGGACGGTATTTTACGAGCAGTACTTC
CASSALRRGTVFYEQYF
>TRBV6-5|TRBD2|TRBJ2-7|NA
TGTGCCAGCAGTTTGGGGGGGGTGGACGAGCAGTACTTC
CASSLGGVDEQYF
>TRBV7-9|NA|TRBJ2-1|NA
TGTGCCAGCATGGAGGTGAGGGAGCAGTTCTTC
CASMEVREQFF
>TRBV4-1|TRBD1|TRBJ2-1|NA
TGCGCCAGCAGCCAAGGTATTCGACAGGGGGCTTACAATGAGCAGTTCTTC
CASSQGIRQGAYNEQFF
>TRBV5-4|NA|TRBJ2-3|NA
TGTGCCGGACAAGGGGGGGGTCACACAGATACGCAGTATTTT
CAGQGGGHTDTQYF
>TRBV4-3|NA|TRBJ2-2|NA
TGCGCCAGCAGCCAAGATGGGCTTGACACCGGGGAGCTGTTTTTT
CASSQDGLDTGELFF
>TRBV5-1|NA|TRBJ2-7|NA
TGCGCCAGCAGCTTGGCCGCACTCTACGAGCAGTACTTC
CASSLAALYEQYF
>TRBV4-2|NA|TRBJ1-6|NA
TGTGCCAGCAGCCAAGATTGGGCAGCCGGAGACTCACCCCTCCACTTT
CASSQDWAAGDSPLHF
>TRBV19|NA|TRBJ1-6|NA
TGTGCCAGTAAGGTTGGGGTGGGCTCACCCCTCCACTTT
CASKVGVGSPLHF
>TRBV13|NA|TRBJ2-7|NA
TGTGCCAGCAGCGGTAGAGGGGGGCCCTCCTACGAGCAGTACTTC
CASSGRGGPSYEQYF
>TRBV5-6|NA|TRBJ1-2|NA
TGTGCCAGCACCACCTTACAGAACTATGGCTACACCTTC
CASTTLQNYGYTF
>TRBV6-1|NA|TRBJ1-1|NA
TGTGCCAGCAGTCTTACAGTGAACACTGAAGCTTTCTTT
CASSLTVNTEAFF
>TRBV5-1|NA|TRBJ1-2|NA
TGCGCCAGCAGCCCGGAGGGGGTGAGGGGCTACACCTTC
CASSPEGVRGYTF
>TRBV4-1|TRBD1|TRBJ1-5|NA
TGCGCCAGCAGCCCCCGACAGGGTGGAAGCAATCAGCCCCAGCATTTT
CASSPRQGGSNQPQHF
>TRBV9|NA|TRBJ1-1|once
TGTGCCAGCAGCGGACCTTCTTTGGGCACTGAAGCTTTCTTT
CASSGPSLGTEAFF
>TRBV28|NA|TRBJ1-2|NA
TGTGCCAGCAGTTTAGGCCCAGCTAACTATGGCTACACCTTC
CASSLGPANYGYTF
>TRBV19|NA|TRBJ2-3|NA
TGTGCCAGTAGTCCGGCGGAAAAACACACAGATACGCAGTATTTT
CASSPAEKHTDTQYF
>TRBV5-1|TRBD2|TRBJ2-7|NA
TGCGCCAGCAGCCCCAGGACTAGCGGTACTGGTGAGCAGTACTTC
CASSPRTSGTGEQYF
>TRBV19|NA|TRBJ1-2|NA
TGTGCCAGTACCCAACTGATGGGGGACACCTATGGCTACACCTTC
CASTQLMGDTYGYTF
>TRBV5-4|NA|TRBJ1-1|few
TGTGCCAGCAGCTTGTGGGGGGCGGCCGAAGCTTTCTTT
CASSLWGAAEAFF
>TRBV7-9|NA|TRBJ2-2|NA
TGTGCCAGCAGCTTAGCGGACAGCTTTAGCACCGGGGAGCTGTTTTTT
CASSLADSFSTGELFF
>TRBV11-2|TRBD1|TRBJ2-7|NA
TGTGCCAGCAGCCTCGGACAGGGGGCTGAAGAGCAGTACTTC
CASSLGQGAEEQYF
>TRBV7-9|NA|TRBJ1-3|NA
TGTGCCAGTATAGATCACTCTGGAAACACCATATATTTT
CASIDHSGNTIYF
>TRBV27|NA|TRBJ2-2|once
TGTGCCAGCAGTTTATCGACCCTGAGCGGCACCGGGGAGCTGTTTTTT
CASSLSTLSGTGELFF
>TRBV5-4|NA|TRBJ2-7|few
TGTGCCAGCAGCTTCCAAGGTGTCCACGAGCAGTACTTC
CASSFQGVHEQYF
>TRBV29-1|NA|TRBJ2-1|NA
TGCAGCGCCCCTCAGGGCAATGAGCAGTTCTTC
CSAPQGNEQFF
>TRBV15|TRBD1|TRBJ1-2|NA
TGTGCCACCAGCAGAGGCGACAGGGCCGCTAACTATGGCTACACCTTC
CATSRGDRAANYGYTF
>TRBV7-8|TRBD1|TRBJ1-1|NA
TGTGCCAGCAGCCAACAGGGGGCGGACACTGAAGCTTTCTTT
CASSQQGADTEAFF
>TRBV5-1|NA|TRBJ1-4|NA
TGCGCCAGCAGCTTGGATGCGGGCCCTAATGAAAAACTGTTTTTT
CASSLDAGPNEKLFF
>TRBV7-2|NA|TRBJ2-1|NA
TGTGCCAGCACTGTAAGCAGCACAAACTACAATGAGCAGTTCTTC
CASTVSSTNYNEQFF
>TRBV9|NA|TRBJ2-1|NA
TGTGCCAGCAGCGCCTCTTTGGGCCCCTCCTACAATGAGCAGTTCTTC
CASSASLGPSYNEQFF
>TRBV2|NA|TRBJ1-2|NA
TGTGCCAGCAGCCGGACAGTTGCCAACTATGGCTACACCTTC
CASSRTVANYGYTF
>TRBV11-2|TRBD1|TRBJ2-7|NA
TGTGCCAGCAGCAAAACGGGACAGCCCTCCTACGAGCAGTACTTC
CASSKTGQPSYEQYF
>TRBV19|NA|TRBJ1-2|NA
TGTGCCAGTAGTCCAGCAATGGGTGAGGGTTATGGCTACACCTTC
CASSPAMGEGYGYTF
>TRBV6-5|NA|TRBJ1-2|NA
TGTGCCAGCACTTCGGGGTACAATGGCTACACCTTC
CASTSGYNGYTF
>TRBV5-6|NA|TRBJ2-1|NA
TGTGCCAGCATCCTCGAATCCCTTGAAGGGGTCTTC
CASILESLEGVF
>TRBV5-5|NA|TRBJ1-2|NA
TGTGCCAGCAGCTTGGCAGGGAACTATGGCTACACCTTC
CASSLAGNYGYTF
>TRBV7-6|TRBD1|TRBJ2-2|NA
TGTGCCAGCAGCTCGGGACAGGGATACACCGGGGAGCTGTTTTTT
CASSSGQGYTGELFF
>TRBV11-2|NA|TRBJ2-5|NA
TGTGCCAGCAGCTTAGAAGAGACCCAGTACTTC
CASSLEETQYF
>TRBV2|TRBD2|TRBJ2-3|NA
TGTGCCATCATCGGGGGGGCGACAGATACGCAGTATTTT
CAIIGGATDTQYF
>TRBV7-3|TRBD1|TRBJ2-3|NA
TGTGCCAGCAGCCTACAGGGGGCACCGGGAGATACGCAGTATTTT
CASSLQGAPGDTQYF